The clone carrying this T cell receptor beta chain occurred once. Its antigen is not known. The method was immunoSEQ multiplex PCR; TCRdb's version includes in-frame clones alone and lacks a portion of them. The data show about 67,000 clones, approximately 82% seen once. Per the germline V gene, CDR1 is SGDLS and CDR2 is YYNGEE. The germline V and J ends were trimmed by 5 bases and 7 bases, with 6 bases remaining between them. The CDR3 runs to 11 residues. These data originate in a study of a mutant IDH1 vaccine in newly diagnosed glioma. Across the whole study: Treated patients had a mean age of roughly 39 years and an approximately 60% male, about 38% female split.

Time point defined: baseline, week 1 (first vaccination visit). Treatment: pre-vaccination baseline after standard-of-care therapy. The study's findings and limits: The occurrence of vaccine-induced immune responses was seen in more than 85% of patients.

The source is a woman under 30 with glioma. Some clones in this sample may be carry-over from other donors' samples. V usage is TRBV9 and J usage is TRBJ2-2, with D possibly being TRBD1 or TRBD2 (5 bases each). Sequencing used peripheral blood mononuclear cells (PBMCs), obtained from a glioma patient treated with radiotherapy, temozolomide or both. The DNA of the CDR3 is TGTGCCAGCAGGGGGGTCGGGGAGCTGTTTTTT. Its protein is CASRGVGELFF.